Given below is one TCR beta chain in context. The same CDR3 is also encoded by other DNA sequences in this sample. This sample is part of a study of blood T cell repertoires in COVID-19. Study-wide background: Acute and convalescent COVID-19 specimens originated in the United States, Italy and Spain. PBMCs, B-cell-depleted T cells, or T cells provided the cDNA or gDNA that made up the material.

Trimming removed 4 bases from V and 5 bases from J; junction bases left unmatched: 3. The CDR3 has 14 residues. CDR1 SGHAT and CDR2 FQNNGV come from the germline V gene. Study processing details: From reference gene primer amplification, estimates of nucleated cell counts were derived. Using immunoSEQ multiplex PCR, the repertoire was profiled, and TCRdb retains in-frame clones only, with some absent. The DNA gave D and trimming, while V, J and clone size come from that table. This sample carries about 260,000 clones, around 86% of them seen once, and the ten largest clones take 13%. This sequence joins TRBV11-2 and TRBJ2-1; TRBD2 matches 9 bases. The source material was peripheral blood. This clonotype originated in a human donor in a cohort sampled during active COVID-19. CDR3 bases: TGTGCCAGCAGCTCGACTAGCGGTAACAATGAGCAGTTCTTC. It codes for CASSSTSGNNEQFF.